Included here is one T cell receptor beta chain sequence, with context. The antigen it binds to is not known. The sample holds no much larger clone one base away, and base qualities are not on file. Patients with autoimmune disease history or receiving systemic immunosuppression were excluded from the trial. In every dose cohort, peripheral blood was drawn for TCR sequencing at baseline, cycle 4 day 1, and cycle 7 day 1. The samples were taken from a phase I, first-in-human, multicenter, open-label dose-escalation trial of ivuxolimab. Adults with locally advanced or metastatic head and neck squamous cell, hepatocellular, melanoma or renal cell carcinoma were enrolled in the trial. Before TCR sequencing, CD4+ T cells and CD8+ T cells from peripheral blood were sorted into separate populations. Genomic DNA was isolated from the sorted cells so that the TCRbeta CDR3 region could be sequenced. TCRbeta CDR3 regions were sequenced using the immunoSEQ Assay. This immuneACCESS table, as held by TCRdb, lists in-frame sequences with V and J called but not all clones. Of the missing ones, under half trace to an unresolved V gene in checked studies; the others have no known cause. The sample table contains around 92,000 clones; only one count was recorded for more than 75% of them. The ten largest clones take up less than 3% of the sample.

The sample belongs to a study of OX40 agonist ivuxolimab in advanced cancers. Context from the whole study: The costimulatory receptor OX40 (CD134) was targeted by ivuxolimab, a fully human IgG2 agonistic monoclonal antibody. Intravenous ivuxolimab was administered to patients every 2 weeks at six dose levels: 0.01, 0.1, 0.3, 1.5, 3 and 10 mg/kg. Of the approximately 50 dose-escalation patients, hepatocellular carcinoma was present in around 19, melanoma in approximately 15, renal cell carcinoma in 9 and head and neck cancer in 9. In the dose-escalation cohort, 82.7% of patients were male, and the mean age was approximately 60 years, with a range of roughly 20 to 80. Prior anti-PD-1, anti-PD-L1 or anti-CTLA-4 therapy was permitted, and checkpoint inhibitors had been received by less than 45% of dose-escalation patients. Partial responses were achieved by three dose-escalation patients, of whom one had hepatocellular carcinoma and two had cutaneous melanoma. The point of sequencing TCRbeta in the periphery was to test whether ivuxolimab changed TCR sequence diversity and drove clonal T-cell expansion. The monotherapy dose-escalation portion (N = 52 patients) of the phase I ivuxolimab trial is reported in the paper. Results the study describes overall, beyond this receptor: Low levels of normalized T-cell clonal expansion were also seen in some nonresponding patients. On average, CD8+ T cells showed more expanded clones than CD4+ T cells after ivuxolimab. The antigen specificity of the peripheral T cells that underwent clonal expansion was not determined. In the 0.1-3.0 mg/kg groups, partial responders were among the patients with the lowest normalized peripheral clonal expansion, particularly in CD8+ T cells. At doses of 0.1 to 3.0 mg/kg, clonal expansion of both CD4+ and CD8+ T cells in blood was seen between baseline and week 6.

The germline V gene supplies CDR1 SGHRS and CDR2 YFSETQ. The CDR3 measures 16 amino acids from cysteine to phenylalanine. Only CDR3 DNA remains: 48 bases, in frame from the first base. Trimming removed 0 bases from V and 0 bases from J; the gene matches leave 3 bases unexplained. The source of this sequence is an adult with an advanced solid tumor such as melanoma, head and neck, liver or kidney cancer. The sample in question was CD4+ or CD8+ T cells sorted from blood, obtained in a trial of the OX40 agonist ivuxolimab. Recombination linked TRBV5-1 to TRBJ2-5, and TRBD2 aligns with 9 junction nucleotides. CDR3 loop: CASSLGLADYQETQYF. The DNA reads TGCGCCAGCAGCTTGGGACTAGCGGATTACCAAGAGACCCAGTACTTC.